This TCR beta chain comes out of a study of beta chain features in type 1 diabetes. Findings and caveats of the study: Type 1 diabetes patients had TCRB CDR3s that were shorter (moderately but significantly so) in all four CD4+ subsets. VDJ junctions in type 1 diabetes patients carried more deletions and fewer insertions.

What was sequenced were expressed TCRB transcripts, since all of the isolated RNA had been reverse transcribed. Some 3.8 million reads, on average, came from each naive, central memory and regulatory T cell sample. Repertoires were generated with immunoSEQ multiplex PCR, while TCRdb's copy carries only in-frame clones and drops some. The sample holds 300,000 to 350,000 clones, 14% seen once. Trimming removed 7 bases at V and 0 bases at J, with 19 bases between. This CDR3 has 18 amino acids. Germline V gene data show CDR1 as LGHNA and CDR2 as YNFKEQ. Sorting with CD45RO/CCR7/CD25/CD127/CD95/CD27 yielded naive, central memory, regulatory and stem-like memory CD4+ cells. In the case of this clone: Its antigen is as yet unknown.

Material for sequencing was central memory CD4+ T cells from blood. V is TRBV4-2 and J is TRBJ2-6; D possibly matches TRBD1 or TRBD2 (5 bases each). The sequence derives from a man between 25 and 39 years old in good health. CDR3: CASTLSGTVRSGANVLTF. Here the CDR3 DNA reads TGTGCCAGCACCTTATCCGGGACGGTACGCTCTGGGGCCAACGTCCTGACTTTC.